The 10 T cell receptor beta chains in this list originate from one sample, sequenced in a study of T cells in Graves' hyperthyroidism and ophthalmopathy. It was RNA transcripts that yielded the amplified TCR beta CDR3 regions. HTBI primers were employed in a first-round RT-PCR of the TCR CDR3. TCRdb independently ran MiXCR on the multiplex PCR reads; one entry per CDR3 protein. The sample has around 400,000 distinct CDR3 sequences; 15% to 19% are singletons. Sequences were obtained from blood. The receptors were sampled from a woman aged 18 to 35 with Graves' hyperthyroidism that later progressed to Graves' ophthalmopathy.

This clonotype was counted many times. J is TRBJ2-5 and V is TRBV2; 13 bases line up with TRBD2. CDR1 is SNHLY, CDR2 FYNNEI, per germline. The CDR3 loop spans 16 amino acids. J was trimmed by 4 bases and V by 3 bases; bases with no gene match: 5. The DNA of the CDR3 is TGTGCCAGCAGTGAGGGGACTAGCGGGAACTTAGAGACCCAGTACTTC. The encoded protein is CASSEGTSGNLETQYF.

In DNA, the CDR3 is TGTGCCAGCAGTAAGCCCCCCGGGGGCACAGATACGCAGTATTTT. Its protein is CASSKPPGGTDTQYF. The V and J genes are TRBV6-1 and TRBJ2-3, with D possibly matching TRBD2 (5 bases). CDR1 MNHNS and CDR2 SASEGT come from the germline V gene. V lost 5 bases and J 1 base, leaving 13 bases between the germline ends. CDR3 length equals 15 residues.

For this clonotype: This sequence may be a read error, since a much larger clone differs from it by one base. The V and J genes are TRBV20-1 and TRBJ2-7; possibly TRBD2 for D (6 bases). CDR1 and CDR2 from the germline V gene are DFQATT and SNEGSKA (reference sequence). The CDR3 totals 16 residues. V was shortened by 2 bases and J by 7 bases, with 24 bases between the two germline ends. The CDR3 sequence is CSARYGDSPRGNEQYF. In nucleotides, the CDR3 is TGCAGTGCTAGATATGGGGACTCGCCGAGAGGCAATGAGCAGTACTTC.

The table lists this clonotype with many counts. In nucleotides, the CDR3 is TGTGCCAGCAGTCCTGTGGGGCGGGCCTACGAGCAGTACTTC. Translating gives CASSPVGRAYEQYF. The V and J genes are TRBV7-6 and TRBJ2-7, with D perhaps TRBD1 or TRBD2 (5 bases each). CDR1 SGHVS and CDR2 FNYEAQ come from the germline V gene. The CDR3 is 14 residues long. Trimming took 6 bases from V and 2 from J, leaving 14 bases between them.

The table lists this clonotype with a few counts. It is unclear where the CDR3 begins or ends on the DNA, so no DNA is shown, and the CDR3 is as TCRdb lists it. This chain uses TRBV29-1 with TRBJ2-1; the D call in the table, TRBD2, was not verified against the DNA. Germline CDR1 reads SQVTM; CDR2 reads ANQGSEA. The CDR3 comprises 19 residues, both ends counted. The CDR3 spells CSVVPALSWAGGIDNEQSF.

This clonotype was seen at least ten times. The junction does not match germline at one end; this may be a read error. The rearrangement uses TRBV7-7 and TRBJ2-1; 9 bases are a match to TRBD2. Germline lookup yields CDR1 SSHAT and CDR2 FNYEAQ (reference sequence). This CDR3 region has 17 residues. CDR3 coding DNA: TGTGCTAGCAGCCCTAGACTAGCGGCTGGGGCTTACAATGAGCAGTTCTTC. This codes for CASSPRLAAGAYNEQFF.

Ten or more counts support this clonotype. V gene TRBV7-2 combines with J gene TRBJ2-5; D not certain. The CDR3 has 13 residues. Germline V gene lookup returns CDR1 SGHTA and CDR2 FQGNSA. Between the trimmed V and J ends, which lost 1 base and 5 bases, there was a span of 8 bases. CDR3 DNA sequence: TGTGCCAGCAGCTTAGGCTTGGGCGAGACCCAGTACTTC. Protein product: CASSLGLGETQYF. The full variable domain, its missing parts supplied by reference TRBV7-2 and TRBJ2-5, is GAGVSQSPSNKVTEKGKDVELRCDPISGHTALYWYRQSLGQGLEFLIYFQGNSAPDKSGLPSDRFSAERTGGSVSTLTIQRTQQEDSAVYLCASSLGLGETQYFGPGTRLLVL.

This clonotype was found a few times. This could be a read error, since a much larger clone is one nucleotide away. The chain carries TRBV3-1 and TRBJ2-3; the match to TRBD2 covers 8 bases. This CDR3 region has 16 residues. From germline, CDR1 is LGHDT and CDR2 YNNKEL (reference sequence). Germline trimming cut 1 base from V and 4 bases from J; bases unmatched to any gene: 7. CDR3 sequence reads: CASSQGPASGPDTQYF. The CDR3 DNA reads TGTGCCAGCAGCCAAGGTCCCGCTAGCGGGCCAGATACGCAGTATTTT.

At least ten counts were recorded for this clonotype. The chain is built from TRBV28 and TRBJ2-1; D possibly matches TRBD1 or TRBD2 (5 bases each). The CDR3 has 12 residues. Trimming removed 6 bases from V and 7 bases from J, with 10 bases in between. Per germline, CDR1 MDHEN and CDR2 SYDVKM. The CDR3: CASRRDGNEQFF. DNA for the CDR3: TGTGCCAGCAGACGGGACGGGAATGAGCAGTTCTTC.

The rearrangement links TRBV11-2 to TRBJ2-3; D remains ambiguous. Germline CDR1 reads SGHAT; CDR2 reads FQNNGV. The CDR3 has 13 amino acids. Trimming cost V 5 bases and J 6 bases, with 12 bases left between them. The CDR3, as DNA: TGTGCCAGCAGCAATTCTAGAGGCGATACGCAGTATTTT. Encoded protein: CASSNSRGDTQYF.